This T cell receptor beta chain was found in a study of T cell changes during pregnancy in multiple sclerosis. TCRdb's table, derived via immunoSEQ multiplex PCR, lists solely in-frame clones and lacks some. This sample has 55,000 to 75,000 clones, with under 95% found just once. The CDR3 runs 15 residues. Germline V gene lookup returns CDR1 GTSNPN and CDR2 SVGIG (reference sequence). V was clipped by 3 bases and J by 0 bases, with 15 bases between them. The starting material was peripheral blood, obtained in the third trimester of pregnancy. This chain joins TRBV30 and TRBJ2-7; D might be TRBD1 (5 bases). The sequence was collected from a female donor in good health, enrolled as a control in a pregnancy study. In DNA, the CDR3 is TGTGCCTGGAGAAGGGGTCCTACTCCCTCCTACGAGCAGTACTTC. Protein: CAWRRGPTPSYEQYF.